This T cell receptor beta chain came from a study of blood T cell repertoires in COVID-19. Study overall: Some COVID-19 samples were acute and others convalescent; all came from the United States, Italy and Spain. T cells, B-cell-depleted T cells, or PBMCs provided the cDNA or gDNA that served as material.

Libraries were prepared by immunoSEQ multiplex PCR; TCRdb keeps only in-frame clonotypes and omits some of them. The table shows 350,000 to 450,000 clones, with 85% occurring only once. The CDR3 contains 13 residues. V shed 7 bases and J shed 2 bases, with 11 bases lying between them. The germline V gene has CDR1 SNHLY and CDR2 FYNNEI. The sequence derives from a woman aged 18 to 35 with acute or convalescent COVID-19. The J gene is TRBJ1-2, the V gene TRBV2, with D possibly TRBD1 on 6 matching bases. Sequencing was performed on peripheral blood. CDR3 loop: CASTTTGNYGYTF. CDR3 bases: TGTGCCAGCACTACAACAGGGAACTATGGCTACACCTTC.